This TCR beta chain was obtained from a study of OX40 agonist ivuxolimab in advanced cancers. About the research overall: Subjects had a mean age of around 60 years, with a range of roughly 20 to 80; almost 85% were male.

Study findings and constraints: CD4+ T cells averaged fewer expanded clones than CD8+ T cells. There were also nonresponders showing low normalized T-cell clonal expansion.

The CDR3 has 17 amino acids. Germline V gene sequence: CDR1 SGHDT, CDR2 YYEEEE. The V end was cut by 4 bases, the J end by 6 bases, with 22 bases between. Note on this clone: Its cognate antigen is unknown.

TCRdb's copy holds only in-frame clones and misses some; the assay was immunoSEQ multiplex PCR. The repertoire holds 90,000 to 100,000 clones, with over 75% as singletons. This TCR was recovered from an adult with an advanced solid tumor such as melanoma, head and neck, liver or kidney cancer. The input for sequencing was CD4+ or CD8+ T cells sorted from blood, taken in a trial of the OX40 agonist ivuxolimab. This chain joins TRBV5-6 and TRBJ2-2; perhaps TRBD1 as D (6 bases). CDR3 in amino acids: CASSLTGFDGLPGELFF. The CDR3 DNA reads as TGTGCCAGCAGCCTTACAGGGTTTGATGGGCTCCCCGGGGAGCTGTTTTTT.